The 20 T cell receptor beta chains given below trace back to one sample, sequenced in a study of cytomegalovirus exposure and HLA in healthy donors. A multiplex PCR was run with 60 Vbeta primers and 13 Jbeta primers. Measured with immunoSEQ multiplex PCR; TCRdb has only the in-frame clones, and not every one. The top ten clones hold roughly 3.3% of a sample with roughly 60,000 clones, approximately 80% of them seen once. Sequenced input: PBMCs. The receptor source for this set is a woman between 40 and 50 years old in good health and CMV-seropositive.

The chain is built from TRBV10-3 and TRBJ1-6; 7 bases are shared with TRBD1. Per the germline V gene, CDR1 is ENHRY and CDR2 is SYGVKD. There are 13 residues in the CDR3. With 8 bases clipped from V and 8 bases from J, the junction kept 6 bases outside the gene matches. The CDR3 loop reads CAIGGQWDSPLHF. For the CDR3, the DNA is TGTGCCATCGGGGGACAGTGGGATTCACCCCTCCACTTT.

This chain links TRBV12-5 with TRBJ1-2, with D tentatively TRBD1 (5 bases). V gave up 0 bases and J gave up 4 bases, with 12 bases separating them. From germline, CDR1 is LGHNT and CDR2 FRNRAP. The CDR3 has 15 amino acids. The CDR3 bases are TGTGCTAGTGGTTTGGTAACAGGCGCAACCTATGGCTACACCTTC. Protein: CASGLVTGATYGYTF.

The chain recombines TRBV9 with TRBJ2-3; 8 nucleotides agree with TRBD2. The CDR3 totals 17 residues. V dropped 3 bases and J dropped 2; count of bases not matched to a gene: 11. Per germline, CDR1 SGDLS and CDR2 YYNGEE. CDR3 nucleotide sequence: TGTGCCAGCAGCGCCCAAGAGGGCGGGGGGTACACAGATACGCAGTATTTT. The encoded protein is CASSAQEGGGYTDTQYF.

The gene calls are TRBV4-2 and TRBJ1-2; the match to TRBD1 covers 8 bases. V shed 4 bases, J shed 8 bases, and the junction held 6 bases outside the gene matches. Looked up from germline, CDR1 is LGHNA and CDR2 is YNFKEQ. The CDR3 covers 13 residues. The CDR3 DNA sequence: TGTGCCAGCAGCCCTGGGACAGGTAGGGGCTACACCTTC. Encoded protein: CASSPGTGRGYTF.

The chain joins TRBV27 to TRBJ2-3; 7 bases align to TRBD1. V was pared by 11 bases and J by 1 base, with 12 bases of the junction left unmatched. Looked up from germline, CDR1 is MNHEY and CDR2 is SMNVEV (reference sequence). The CDR3 contains 15 residues. As DNA, the CDR3 is TGTGCCGGGTCATGGACGGGACAGCGCACAGATACGCAGTATTTT. Translating it yields CAGSWTGQRTDTQYF.

The rearrangement links TRBV19 to TRBJ1-1, with TRBD1 matching over 7 bases. The CDR3 spans 14 residues. Germline assignment: CDR1 LNHDA and CDR2 SQIVND (reference sequence). After removal of 2 bases from V and 8 bases from J, the junction contained 8 bases not matched to a gene. This CDR3 is CASSITQQGNEAFF. In DNA, the CDR3 is TGTGCCAGTAGTATAACACAACAGGGGAACGAAGCTTTCTTT. The variable domain in full, with the rest retrieved from reference TRBV19 and TRBJ1-1, is DGGITQSPKYLFRKEGQNVTLSCEQNLNHDAMYWYRQDPGQGLRLIYYSQIVNDFQKGDIAEGYSVSREKKESFPLTVTSAQKNPTAFYLCASSITQQGNEAFFGQGTRLTVV.

This clone was counted once. V and J are TRBV6-1 and TRBJ1-5; TRBD1 is a possible D gene (5 bases). The V end lost 3 bases, the J end lost 1 base, and 19 bases lay between the germline ends. The length of the CDR3 is 18 residues. CDR1 and CDR2 (germline): MNHNS, SASEGT. CDR3 sequence reads: CASSDPRVHYWSNQPQHF. The CDR3 DNA follows: TGTGCCAGCAGTGACCCCAGGGTTCATTATTGGAGCAATCAGCCCCAGCATTTT.

This clone was seen a few times. This chain uses TRBV6-1 with TRBJ2-1; 14 nucleotides agree with TRBD2. V lost 4 bases and J lost 7; bases outside the gene matches: 3. The CDR3 covers 15 residues. The germline CDR1 and CDR2 sequences are MNHNS and SASEGT. Here the CDR3 reads CASSGLAGGQNEQFF. For the CDR3, the DNA is TGTGCCAGCAGTGGACTAGCGGGGGGGCAGAATGAGCAGTTCTTC.

The chain links TRBV19 to TRBJ1-1; 10 positions match TRBD1. Germline trimming cut 1 base from V and 1 base from J; bases unmatched to any gene: 3. This CDR3 has 16 residues. Germline CDR1 reads LNHDA; CDR2 reads SQIVND (reference sequence). The CDR3 sequence is CASSIVTGGGNTEAFF. DNA of the CDR3: TGTGCCAGTAGTATAGTGACAGGGGGCGGGAACACTGAAGCTTTCTTT.

The V call is TRBV2, the J call TRBJ2-1, with D maybe TRBD2 (5 bases). Trimming shortened V by 7 bases and J by 9 bases, and 10 bases separated the two germline ends. Germline CDR1 reads SNHLY; CDR2 reads FYNNEI. The CDR3 has 11 amino acids. CDR3 loop: CASKYEGEQFF. DNA of the CDR3: TGTGCCAGCAAGTACGAGGGTGAGCAGTTCTTC.

J is TRBJ2-1 and V is TRBV5-1; TRBD1 agrees at 10 bases. CDR3 length: 17 amino acids. Germline loops: CDR1 SGHRS, CDR2 YFSETQ. J was trimmed by 4 bases and V by 4 bases; bases with no gene match: 11. CDR3 coding DNA: TGCGCCAGCAGCCCAGAGGTGACAGGGGGCCGGTACAATGAGCAGTTCTTC. Residues: CASSPEVTGGRYNEQFF. The whole variable domain, remainder taken from reference TRBV5-1 and TRBJ2-1, is KAGVTQTPRYLIKTRGQQVTLSCSPISGHRSVSWYQQTPGQGLQFLFEYFSETQRNKGNFPGRFSGRQFSNSRSEMNVSTLELGDSALYLCASSPEVTGGRYNEQFFGPGTRLTVL.

The chain recombines TRBV18 with TRBJ1-6; TRBD1 is a possible D gene (5 bases). The V gene's germline CDR1 is KGHSH and CDR2 LQKENI. V was shortened by 6 bases and J by 8 bases, with 11 bases between the two germline ends. The CDR3 extends over 13 amino acids. The CDR3 loop is CASSETVDSPLHF. For the CDR3, the DNA is TGTGCCAGCTCGGAGACAGTAGATTCACCCCTCCACTTT.

The J gene is TRBJ2-1, the V gene TRBV19; 9 bases align to TRBD2. This CDR3 is built from 15 residues. Per the germline V gene, CDR1 is LNHDA and CDR2 is SQIVND (reference sequence). V lost 4 bases, J lost 5 bases, and 6 bases stayed unmatched. Here the CDR3 DNA reads TGTGCCAGTAGTACACCTAGCGGGAAGAACAATGAGCAGTTCTTC. It codes for CASSTPSGKNNEQFF. The full variable domain, with the rest looked up from reference TRBV19 and TRBJ2-1, is DGGITQSPKYLFRKEGQNVTLSCEQNLNHDAMYWYRQDPGQGLRLIYYSQIVNDFQKGDIAEGYSVSREKKESFPLTVTSAQKNPTAFYLCASSTPSGKNNEQFFGPGTRLTVL.

V usage is TRBV18 and J usage is TRBJ2-5; 8 bases are a match to TRBD2. CDR1 and CDR2 (germline): KGHSH, LQKENI. The ends lost 6 bases at V and 5 bases at J; junction bases unmatched: 17. This CDR3 has 17 amino acids. The CDR3 DNA reads as TGTGCCAGCTCGAGACAGGCGGCGGGGGGTCGTTCGGAGACCCAGTACTTC. Residues: CASSRQAAGGRSETQYF. Full variable domain (missing parts from reference TRBV18 and TRBJ2-5): NAGVMQNPRHLVRRRGQEARLRCSPMKGHSHVYWYRQLPEEGLKFMVYLQKENIIDESGMPKERFSAEFPKEGPSILRIQQVVRGDSAAYFCASSRQAAGGRSETQYFGPGTRLLVL.

The CDR3 sequence: CASSGGGQGDYGYTF. CDR3 DNA: TGTGCCAGCAGTGGGGGTGGACAGGGCGACTATGGCTACACCTTC. V usage is TRBV6-1 and J usage is TRBJ1-2, with 8 bases that match TRBD1. V lost 4 bases and J lost 3; bases outside the gene matches: 7. CDR3 size: 15 residues. Germline V gene sequence: CDR1 MNHNS, CDR2 SASEGT.

The chain couples TRBV4-1 to TRBJ2-2; 9 bases fit TRBD1. V shed 4 bases and J 7 bases; nucleotides not matched to a gene: 7. CDR3 length: 15 amino acids. Germline CDR1 and CDR2: MGHRA and YSYEKL. The DNA of the CDR3 is TGCGCCAGCAGCCCCGGACAGGGGTCTTACGGGGAGCTGTTTTTT. It translates to CASSPGQGSYGELFF.

This chain joins TRBV7-3 and TRBJ1-2, with TRBD1 as a possible D gene (6 bases). Trimming left V 4 bases short and J 5 bases short, with 11 bases between. The CDR3 loop spans 13 amino acids. The germline V gene has CDR1 SGHTA and CDR2 FQGTGA. The CDR3 region is CASSSAQGYGYTF. CDR3 nucleotides: TGTGCCAGCAGCTCAGCACAGGGTTATGGCTACACCTTC.

This chain uses TRBV5-1 with TRBJ2-2; 8 positions agree with TRBD2. The V gene's germline CDR1 is SGHRS and CDR2 YFSETQ. The CDR3 is made up of 16 amino acids. The V gene end was trimmed by 4 bases and the J gene end by 7 bases; junction bases not matched to a gene: 12. The CDR3 region is CASSPREREIDGELFF. The CDR3 DNA sequence: TGCGCCAGCAGCCCCCGGGAGCGGGAGATCGACGGGGAGCTGTTTTTT.

The V gene is TRBV10-2, the J gene TRBJ1-2; D gene ambiguous. This CDR3 is 15 amino acids long. The ends were cut back, 8 bases at V and 2 bases at J, with 18 bases in the middle. Germline CDR1 is WSHSY and CDR2 is SAAADI. The CDR3 loop is CASGGRREDNYGYTF. The CDR3 coding sequence is TGCGCCAGCGGAGGACGCCGGGAGGACAACTATGGCTACACCTTC.

The chain uses TRBV30 and TRBJ1-1; TRBD1 matches at 11 bases. CDR3 length: 14 amino acids. Germline CDR1 and CDR2: GTSNPN and SVGIG (reference sequence). V lost 5 bases and J lost 4; bases outside the gene matches: 6. DNA of the CDR3: TGTGCCTGGCGCGGGACAGGGGGTTTCACTGAAGCTTTCTTT. Its protein is CAWRGTGGFTEAFF.